This T cell receptor beta chain was sequenced in a study of OX40 agonist ivuxolimab in advanced cancers. Data came from immunoSEQ multiplex PCR; TCRdb stores just in-frame clones and leaves some out. The sample records approximately 56,000 clones, less than 90% being singletons. Germline V CDR1 and CDR2: MNHNY, SVGAGI (reference sequence). Trimming removed 6 bases at V and 0 bases at J, with 10 bases between. This CDR3 has 14 residues. Sequenced material: CD4+ or CD8+ T cells sorted from blood, taken in a trial of the OX40 agonist ivuxolimab. The rearrangement links TRBV6-6 to TRBJ2-3; no reliable D call. The clonotype was recovered from an adult with an advanced solid tumor such as melanoma, head and neck, liver or kidney cancer. The CDR3 nucleotides are TGTGCCAGCAGCCCCGAGACTAGCACAGATACGCAGTATTTT. Residues: CASSPETSTDTQYF.